This TCR beta chain comes out of a study of shared clonotypes between healthy human individuals. The germline CDR1 and CDR2 sequences are SGHRS and YFSETQ. Trimming took 4 bases from V and 0 from J, leaving 10 bases between them. This CDR3 is built from 14 residues. The method was immunoSEQ multiplex PCR; TCRdb's version includes in-frame clones alone and lacks a portion of them. The sample contains 450,000 or so clones, roughly three quarters of which appear only once. For this clone: The same CDR3 also results from other DNA sequences found in this sample.

The rearrangement joins TRBV5-1 to TRBJ1-2; no definite D call. This sequence was found in a woman between 40 and 55 years old in good health. Some clones in this sample may be carry-over from other donors' samples. Sequenced input: PBMCs. The CDR3 loop is CASSLAGSNYGYTF. Written as DNA, the CDR3 is TGCGCCAGCAGCCTGGCGGGGTCTAACTATGGCTACACCTTC.